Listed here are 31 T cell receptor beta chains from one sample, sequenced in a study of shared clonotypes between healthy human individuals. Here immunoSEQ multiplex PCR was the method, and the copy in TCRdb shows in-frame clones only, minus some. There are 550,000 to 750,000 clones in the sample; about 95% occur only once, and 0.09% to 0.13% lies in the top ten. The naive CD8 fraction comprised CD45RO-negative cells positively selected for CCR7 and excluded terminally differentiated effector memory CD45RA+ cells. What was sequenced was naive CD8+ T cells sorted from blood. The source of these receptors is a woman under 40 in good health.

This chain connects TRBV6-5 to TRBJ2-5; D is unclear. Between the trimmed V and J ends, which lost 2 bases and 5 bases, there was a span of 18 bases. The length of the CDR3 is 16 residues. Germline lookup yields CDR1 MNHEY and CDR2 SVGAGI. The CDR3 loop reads CASSYIWSDTRETQYF. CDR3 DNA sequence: TGTGCCAGCAGTTACATTTGGTCCGACACCAGGGAGACCCAGTACTTC.

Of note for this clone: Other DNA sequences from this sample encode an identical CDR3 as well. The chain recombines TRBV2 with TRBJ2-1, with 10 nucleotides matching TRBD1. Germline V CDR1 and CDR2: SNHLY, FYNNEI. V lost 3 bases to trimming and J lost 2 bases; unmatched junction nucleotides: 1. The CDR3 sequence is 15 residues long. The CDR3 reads CASSEGTGAYNEQFF. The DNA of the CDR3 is TGTGCCAGCAGTGAGGGGACAGGGGCCTACAATGAGCAGTTCTTC.

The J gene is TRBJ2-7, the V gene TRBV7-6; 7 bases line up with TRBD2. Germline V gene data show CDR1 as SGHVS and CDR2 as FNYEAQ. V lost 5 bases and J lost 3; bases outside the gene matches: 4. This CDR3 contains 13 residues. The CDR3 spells CASSRAGDYEQYF. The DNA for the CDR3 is TGTGCCAGCAGCCGGGCGGGAGACTACGAGCAGTACTTC.

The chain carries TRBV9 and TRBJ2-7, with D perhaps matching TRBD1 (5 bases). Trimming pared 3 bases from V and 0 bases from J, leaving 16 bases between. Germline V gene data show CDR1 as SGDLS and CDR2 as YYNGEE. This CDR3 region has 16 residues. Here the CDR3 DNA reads TGTGCCAGCAGCGGCGGCGACAGAGGTGACTCCTACGAGCAGTACTTC. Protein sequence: CASSGGDRGDSYEQYF.

CDR3 sequence reads: CASSPLRDGYTF. The CDR3 DNA reads TGTGCCAGCAGCCCCTTAAGGGACGGCTACACCTTC. The rearrangement uses TRBV7-2 and TRBJ1-2, with D possibly being TRBD1 (5 bases). This CDR3 has 12 residues. V lost 5 bases to trimming and J lost 8 bases, with 12 bases between them. Germline V gene lookup returns CDR1 SGHTA and CDR2 FQGNSA. The full variable domain, in which reference TRBV7-2 and TRBJ1-2 provide the parts outside the CDR3, is GAGVSQSPSNKVTEKGKDVELRCDPISGHTALYWYRQSLGQGLEFLIYFQGNSAPDKSGLPSDRFSAERTGGSVSTLTIQRTQQEDSAVYLCASSPLRDGYTFGSGTRLTVV.

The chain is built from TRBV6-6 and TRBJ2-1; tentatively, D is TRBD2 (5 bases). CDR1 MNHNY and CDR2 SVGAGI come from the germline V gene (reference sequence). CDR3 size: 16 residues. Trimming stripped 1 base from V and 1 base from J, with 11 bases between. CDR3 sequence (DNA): TGTGCCAGCAGTTACTTTTCTAGCCCATCCTACAATGAGCAGTTCTTC. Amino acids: CASSYFSSPSYNEQFF.

The CDR3 sequence is CASSPAGGRGETQYF. CDR3 nucleotide sequence: TGCGCCAGCAGCCCTGCCGGGGGCAGGGGGGAGACCCAGTACTTC. The chain links TRBV4-1 to TRBJ2-5, with D possibly being TRBD1 (7 bases). V lost 4 bases and J 5 bases, leaving 17 bases between the germline ends. This CDR3 is 15 amino acids long. CDR1 and CDR2 (germline): MGHRA, YSYEKL.

The CDR3: CASRTGLADYEQYF. DNA for the CDR3: TGTGCCAGCAGGACTGGTCTAGCGGATTACGAGCAGTACTTC. The chain uses TRBV13 and TRBJ2-7, with 7 positions matching TRBD2. This CDR3 contains 14 residues. V lost 6 bases to trimming and J lost 4 bases; unmatched junction nucleotides: 9. Germline V gene data show CDR1 as PRHDT and CDR2 as FYEKMQ (reference sequence).

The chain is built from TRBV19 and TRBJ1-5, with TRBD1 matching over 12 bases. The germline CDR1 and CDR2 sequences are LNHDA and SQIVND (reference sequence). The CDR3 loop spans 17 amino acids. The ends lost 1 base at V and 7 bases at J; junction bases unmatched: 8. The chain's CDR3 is CASSIVAGTGGGQPQHF. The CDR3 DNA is TGTGCCAGTAGTATAGTCGCCGGGACAGGGGGCGGACAGCCCCAGCATTTT.

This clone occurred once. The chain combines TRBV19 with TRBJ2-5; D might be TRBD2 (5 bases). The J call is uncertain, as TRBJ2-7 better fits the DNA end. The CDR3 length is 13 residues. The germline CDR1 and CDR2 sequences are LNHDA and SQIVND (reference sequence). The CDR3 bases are TGTGCCAGTAGTGAGGGCTTCGGTTACGAGCAGTACTTC. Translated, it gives CASSEGFGYEQYF.

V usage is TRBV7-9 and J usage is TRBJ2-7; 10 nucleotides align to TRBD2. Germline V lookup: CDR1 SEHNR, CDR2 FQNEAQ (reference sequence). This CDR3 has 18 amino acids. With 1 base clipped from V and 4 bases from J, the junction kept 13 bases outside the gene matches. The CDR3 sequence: CASSLDWASGGETYEQYF. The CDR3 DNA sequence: TGTGCCAGCAGCTTAGATTGGGCTAGCGGGGGAGAAACATACGAGCAGTACTTC. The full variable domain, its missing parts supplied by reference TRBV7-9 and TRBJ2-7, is DTGVSQNPRHKITKRGQNVTFRCDPISEHNRLYWYRQTLGQGPEFLTYFQNEAQLEKSRLLSDRFSAERPKGSFSTLEIQRTEQGDSAMYLCASSLDWASGGETYEQYFGPGTRLTVT.

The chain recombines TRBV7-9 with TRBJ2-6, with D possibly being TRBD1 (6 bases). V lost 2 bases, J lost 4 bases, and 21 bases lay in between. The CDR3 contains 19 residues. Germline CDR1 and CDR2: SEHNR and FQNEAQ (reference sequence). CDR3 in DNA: TGTGCCAGCAGCTTATCAGGCAGGGGAAGGATGCCCGGGGCCAACGTCCTGACTTTC. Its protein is CASSLSGRGRMPGANVLTF.

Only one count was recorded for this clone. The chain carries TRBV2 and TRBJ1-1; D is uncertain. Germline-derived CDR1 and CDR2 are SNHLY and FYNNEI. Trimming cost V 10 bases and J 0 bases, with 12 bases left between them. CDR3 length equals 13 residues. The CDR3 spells CATQTDMNTEAFF. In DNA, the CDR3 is TGTGCCACTCAGACGGATATGAACACTGAAGCTTTCTTT.

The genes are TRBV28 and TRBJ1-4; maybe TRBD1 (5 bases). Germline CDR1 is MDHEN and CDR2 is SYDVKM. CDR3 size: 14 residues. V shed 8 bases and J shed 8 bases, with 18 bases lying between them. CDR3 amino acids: CASYGTLHREKLFF. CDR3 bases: TGTGCCAGCTACGGGACCCTCCATAGAGAAAAACTGTTTTTT. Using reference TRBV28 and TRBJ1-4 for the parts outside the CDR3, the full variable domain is DVKVTQSSRYLVKRTGEKVFLECVQDMDHENMFWYRQDPGLGLRLIYFSYDVKMKEKGDIPEGYSVSREKKERFSLILESASTNQTSMYLCASYGTLHREKLFFGSGTQLSVL.

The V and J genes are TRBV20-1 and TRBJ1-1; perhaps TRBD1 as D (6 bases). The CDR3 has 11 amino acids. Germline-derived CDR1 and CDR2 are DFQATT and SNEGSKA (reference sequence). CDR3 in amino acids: CSEKGGPEAFF. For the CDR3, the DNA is TGCAGCGAAAAAGGGGGGCCTGAAGCTTTCTTT.

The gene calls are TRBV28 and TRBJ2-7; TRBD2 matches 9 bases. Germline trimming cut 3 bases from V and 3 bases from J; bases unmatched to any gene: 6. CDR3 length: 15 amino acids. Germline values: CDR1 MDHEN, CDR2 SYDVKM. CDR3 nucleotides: TGTGCCAGCAGTTTCACCAGCGGGAGGATCTACGAGCAGTACTTC. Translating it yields CASSFTSGRIYEQYF.

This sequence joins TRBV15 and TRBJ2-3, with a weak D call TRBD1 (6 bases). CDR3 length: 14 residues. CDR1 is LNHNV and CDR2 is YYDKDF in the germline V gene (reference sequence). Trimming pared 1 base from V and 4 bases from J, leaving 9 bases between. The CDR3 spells CATSRAGASDTQYF. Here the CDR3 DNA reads TGTGCCACCAGCAGAGCAGGGGCGTCAGATACGCAGTATTTT.

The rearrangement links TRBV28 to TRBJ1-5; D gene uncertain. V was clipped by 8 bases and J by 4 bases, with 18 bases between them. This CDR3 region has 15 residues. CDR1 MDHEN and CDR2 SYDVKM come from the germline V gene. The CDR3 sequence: CASVWWRGSNQPQHF. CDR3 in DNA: TGTGCCAGCGTTTGGTGGCGGGGATCTAATCAGCCCCAGCATTTT. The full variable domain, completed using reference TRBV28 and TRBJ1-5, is DVKVTQSSRYLVKRTGEKVFLECVQDMDHENMFWYRQDPGLGLRLIYFSYDVKMKEKGDIPEGYSVSREKKERFSLILESASTNQTSMYLCASVWWRGSNQPQHFGDGTRLSIL.

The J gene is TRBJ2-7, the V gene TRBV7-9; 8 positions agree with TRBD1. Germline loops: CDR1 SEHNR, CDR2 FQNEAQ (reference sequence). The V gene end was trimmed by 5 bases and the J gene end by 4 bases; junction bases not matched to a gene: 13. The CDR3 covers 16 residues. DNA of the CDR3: TGTGCCAGCAGCGACTCACTCGGACAGGGCATATACGAGCAGTACTTC. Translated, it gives CASSDSLGQGIYEQYF.

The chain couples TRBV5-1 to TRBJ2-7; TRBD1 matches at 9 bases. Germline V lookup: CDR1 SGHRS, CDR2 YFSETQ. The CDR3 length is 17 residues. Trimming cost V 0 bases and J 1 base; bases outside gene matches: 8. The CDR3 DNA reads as TGCGCCAGCAGCTTGGAAACTGTGGGACAGGGATCCTACGAGCAGTACTTC. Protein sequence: CASSLETVGQGSYEQYF. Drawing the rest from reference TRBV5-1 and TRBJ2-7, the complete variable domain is KAGVTQTPRYLIKTRGQQVTLSCSPISGHRSVSWYQQTPGQGLQFLFEYFSETQRNKGNFPGRFSGRQFSNSRSEMNVSTLELGDSALYLCASSLETVGQGSYEQYFGPGTRLTVT.

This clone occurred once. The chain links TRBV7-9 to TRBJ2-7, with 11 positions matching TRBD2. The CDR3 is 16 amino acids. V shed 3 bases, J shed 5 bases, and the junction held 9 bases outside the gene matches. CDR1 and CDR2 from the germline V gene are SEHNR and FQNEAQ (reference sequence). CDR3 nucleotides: TGTGCCAGCAGCTTCTCTAGGGGACTAGCGGCCCACGAGCAGTACTTC. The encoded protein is CASSFSRGLAAHEQYF.

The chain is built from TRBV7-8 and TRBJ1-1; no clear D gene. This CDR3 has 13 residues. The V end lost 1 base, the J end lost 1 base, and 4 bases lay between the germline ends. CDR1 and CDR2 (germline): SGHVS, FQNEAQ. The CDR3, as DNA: TGTGCCAGCAGCTTAGATCCGAACACTGAAGCTTTCTTT. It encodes CASSLDPNTEAFF.

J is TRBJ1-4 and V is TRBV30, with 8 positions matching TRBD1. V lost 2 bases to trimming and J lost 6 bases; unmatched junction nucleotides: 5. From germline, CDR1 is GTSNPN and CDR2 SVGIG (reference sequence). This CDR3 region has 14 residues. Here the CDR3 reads CAWSTGTGHEKLFF. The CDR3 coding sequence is TGTGCCTGGAGTACCGGGACAGGTCATGAAAAACTGTTTTTT.

CDR3 nucleotides: TGTGCCAGCAGACCCGGGACGGCCTCCTACGAGCAGTACTTC. Translation: CASRPGTASYEQYF. The V gene is TRBV27, the J gene TRBJ2-7; the D gene could be TRBD1 or TRBD2 (5 bases each). The V and J ends lost 6 bases and 0 bases respectively, with 12 bases between them. CDR1 is MNHEY, CDR2 SMNVEV, per germline (reference sequence). The CDR3 covers 14 residues.

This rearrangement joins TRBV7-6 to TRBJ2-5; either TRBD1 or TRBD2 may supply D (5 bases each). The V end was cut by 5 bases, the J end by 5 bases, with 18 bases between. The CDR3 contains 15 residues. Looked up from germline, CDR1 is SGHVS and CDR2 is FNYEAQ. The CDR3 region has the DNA TGTGCCAGCAGCAGTTCGGGACGGGACCTGGAGACCCAGTACTTC. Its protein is CASSSSGRDLETQYF. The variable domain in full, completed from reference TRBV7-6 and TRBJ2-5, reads GAGVSQSPRYKVTKRGQDVALRCDPISGHVSLYWYRQALGQGPEFLTYFNYEAQQDKSGLPNDRFSAERPEGSISTLTIQRTEQRDSAMYRCASSSSGRDLETQYFGPGTRLLVL.

The chain's CDR3 is CASSFDLVEQYF. In DNA, the CDR3 is TGTGCCAGCAGCTTCGACCTGGTCGAGCAGTACTTC. The V gene is TRBV5-4, the J gene TRBJ2-7; unclear D gene. Between the trimmed V and J ends, which lost 2 bases and 6 bases, there was a span of 9 bases. The CDR3 is made up of 12 amino acids. CDR1 and CDR2 from the germline V gene are SGHNT and YYREEE (reference sequence). The whole variable domain, remainder taken from reference TRBV5-4 and TRBJ2-7, is ETGVTQSPTHLIKTRGQQVTLRCSSQSGHNTVSWYQQALGQGPQFIFQYYREEENGRGNFPPRFSGLQFPNYSSELNVNALELDDSALYLCASSFDLVEQYFGPGTRLTVT.

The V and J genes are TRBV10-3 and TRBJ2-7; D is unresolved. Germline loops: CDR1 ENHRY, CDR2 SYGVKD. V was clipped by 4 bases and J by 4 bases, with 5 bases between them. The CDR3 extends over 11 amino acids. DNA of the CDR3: TGTGCCATCAGTGCGGAGTACGAGCAGTACTTC. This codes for CAISAEYEQYF.

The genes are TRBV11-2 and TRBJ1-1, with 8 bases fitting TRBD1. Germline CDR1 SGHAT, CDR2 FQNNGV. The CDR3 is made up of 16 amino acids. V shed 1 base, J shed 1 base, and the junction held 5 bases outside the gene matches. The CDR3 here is CASSLVETGENTEAFF. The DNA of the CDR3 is TGTGCCAGCAGCTTAGTGGAGACAGGGGAGAACACTGAAGCTTTCTTT.

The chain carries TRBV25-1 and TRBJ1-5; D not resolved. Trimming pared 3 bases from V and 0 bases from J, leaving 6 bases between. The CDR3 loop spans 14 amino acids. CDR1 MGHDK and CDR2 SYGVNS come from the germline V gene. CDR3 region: CASSELGSNQPQHF. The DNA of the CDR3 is TGTGCCAGCAGTGAGTTGGGTAGCAATCAGCCCCAGCATTTT.

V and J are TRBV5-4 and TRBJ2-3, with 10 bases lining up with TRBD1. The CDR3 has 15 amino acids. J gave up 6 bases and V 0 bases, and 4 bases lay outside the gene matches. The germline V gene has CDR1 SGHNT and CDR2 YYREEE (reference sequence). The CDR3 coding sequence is TGTGCCAGCAGCTTGGGGGACAGGGGCAGGGATACGCAGTATTTT. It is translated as CASSLGDRGRDTQYF.

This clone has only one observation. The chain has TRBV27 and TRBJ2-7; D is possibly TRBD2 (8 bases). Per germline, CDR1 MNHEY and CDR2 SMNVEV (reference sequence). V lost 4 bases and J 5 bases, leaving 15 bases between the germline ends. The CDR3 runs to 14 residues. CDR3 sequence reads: CASSSAGRGHEQYF. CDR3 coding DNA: TGTGCCAGCAGTTCCGCCGGGAGGGGGCACGAGCAGTACTTC.